These 8 T cell receptor beta chains were sequenced from one sample in a study of neurological immune-mediated disorders. TCRdb used MiXCR to reprocess the 5' RACE reads, holding one entry per CDR3 protein. The sample yields about 21,000 distinct CDR3 sequences, over 5% seen once. Specimen: CD8+ T cells from blood. All receptors come from a man younger than 35 in good health.

This clonotype came up many times. The rearrangement joins TRBV2 to TRBJ1-2; D is perhaps TRBD1 (5 bases). The germline V gene encodes CDR1 SNHLY and CDR2 FYNNEI. V dropped 3 bases and J dropped 8 bases, with 13 bases sitting between them. The CDR3 runs to 13 residues. CDR3 sequence: CASSDVSRGGYTF. CDR3 in DNA: TGTGCCAGCAGTGATGTCTCGCGGGGCGGCTACACCTTC.

V gene TRBV7-9 combines with J gene TRBJ2-7, with TRBD1 identical over 7 bases. CDR1 is SEHNR, CDR2 FQNEAQ, per germline (reference sequence). V was clipped by 8 bases and J by 7 bases; unmatched bases: 14. This CDR3 is 14 amino acids long. DNA for the CDR3: TGTGCCAGCGGCTCAAACCGGGACAGTGGAGAGCAGTACTTC. Translation: CASGSNRDSGEQYF.

This clonotype was seen ten or more times. V and J are TRBV7-3 and TRBJ2-1, with TRBD2 matching over 9 bases. The CDR3 sequence is 16 residues long. Germline V gene data show CDR1 as SGHTA and CDR2 as FQGTGA. The ends lost 5 bases at V and 0 bases at J; junction bases unmatched: 5. The CDR3 protein is CASSPLAGSSYNEQFF. In DNA form, the CDR3 reads TGTGCCAGCAGCCCCCTAGCGGGAAGCTCCTACAATGAGCAGTTCTTC.

This clonotype has at least ten counts. V is TRBV29-1 and J is TRBJ2-1; TRBD2 is a possible D gene (5 bases). This CDR3 has 16 residues. V was pared by 6 bases and J by 1 base, with 19 bases between. The germline V gene encodes CDR1 SQVTM and CDR2 ANQGSEA. This CDR3 is CSVPHSGVNSYNEQFF. CDR3 sequence (DNA): TGCAGCGTCCCCCACTCCGGGGTAAATTCCTACAATGAGCAGTTCTTC.

This clonotype was detected ten times or more. CDR3 loop: CASNSRVPVNTEAFF. CDR3 nucleotides: TGTGCCAGTAACTCCCGGGTACCGGTGAACACTGAAGCTTTCTTT. This chain joins TRBV19 and TRBJ1-1, with D uncertain. The CDR3 extends over 15 amino acids. Germline V lookup: CDR1 LNHDA, CDR2 SQIVND (reference sequence). The V and J ends lost 7 bases and 0 bases respectively, with 15 bases between them.

This clonotype has a count of ten or more. The gene calls are TRBV6-6 and TRBJ2-3; no definite D call. CDR3 size: 14 residues. Trimming shortened V by 2 bases and J by 15 bases, and 21 bases separated the two germline ends. Germline assignment: CDR1 MNHNY and CDR2 SVGAGI (reference sequence). The CDR3 region has the DNA TGTGCCAGCAGTTACCCCCCCCCCCACAGATACGCATATTTT. As protein: CASSYPPPHRYAYF.

This clonotype occurred many times. The genes are TRBV11-1 and TRBJ1-1, with a tentative D call TRBD1 (5 bases). Trimming cost V 1 base and J 1 base, with 10 bases left between them. CDR3 length: 15 residues. The germline V gene has CDR1 SGHAT and CDR2 FQDESV (reference sequence). The CDR3 sequence: CASSLDGGGNTEAFF. The DNA for the CDR3 is TGTGCCAGCAGCTTAGACGGGGGTGGGAACACTGAAGCTTTCTTT.

This clonotype was detected ten times or more. The chain combines TRBV6-1 with TRBJ1-6, with D unclear. V gave up 3 bases and J gave up 0 bases, with 18 bases separating them. Looked up from germline, CDR1 is MNHNS and CDR2 is SASEGT. The CDR3 extends over 19 amino acids. As DNA, the CDR3 is TGTGCCAGCAGTGAGATGCGATGGGATCCGGGCTCCTATAATTCACCCCTCCACTTT. Protein product: CASSEMRWDPGSYNSPLHF.